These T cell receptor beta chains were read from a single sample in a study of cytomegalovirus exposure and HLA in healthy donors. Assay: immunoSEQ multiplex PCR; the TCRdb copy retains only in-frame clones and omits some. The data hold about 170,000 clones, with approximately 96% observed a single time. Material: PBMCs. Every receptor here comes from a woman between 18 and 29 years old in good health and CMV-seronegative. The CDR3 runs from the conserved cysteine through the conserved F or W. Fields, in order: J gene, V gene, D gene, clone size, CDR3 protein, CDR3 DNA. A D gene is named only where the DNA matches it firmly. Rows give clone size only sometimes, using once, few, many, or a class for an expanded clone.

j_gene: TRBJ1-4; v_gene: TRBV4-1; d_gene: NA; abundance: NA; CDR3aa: CASSPPRGALFF; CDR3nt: TGCGCCAGCAGCCCTCCCCGCGGAGCTCTGTTTTTT
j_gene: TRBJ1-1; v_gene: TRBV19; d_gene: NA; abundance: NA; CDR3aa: CASSTPGQNTEAFF; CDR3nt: TGTGCCAGTAGTACACCGGGACAGAACACTGAAGCTTTCTTT
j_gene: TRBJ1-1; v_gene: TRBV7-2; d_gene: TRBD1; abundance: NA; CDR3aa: CASSPGTVNTEAFF; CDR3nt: TGTGCCAGCAGCCCCGGGACAGTGAACACTGAAGCTTTCTTT
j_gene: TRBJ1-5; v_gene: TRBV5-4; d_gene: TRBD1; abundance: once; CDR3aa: CASSLDGTGDQPQHF; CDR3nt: TGTGCCAGCAGCTTGGACGGGACAGGGGATCAGCCCCAGCATTTT
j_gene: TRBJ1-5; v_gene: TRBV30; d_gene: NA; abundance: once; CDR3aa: CAWSGRVDQPQHF; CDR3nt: TGTGCCTGGAGCGGCAGGGTTGATCAGCCCCAGCATTTT
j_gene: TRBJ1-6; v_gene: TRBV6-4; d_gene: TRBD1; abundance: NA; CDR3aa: CASRAGQGDSPLHF; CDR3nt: TGTGCCAGCAGAGCGGGACAGGGGGACTCACCCCTCCACTTT
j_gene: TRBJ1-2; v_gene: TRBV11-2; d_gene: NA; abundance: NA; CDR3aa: CASSFQGWDGYTF; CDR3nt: TGTGCCAGCAGCTTCCAGGGTTGGGATGGCTACACCTTC
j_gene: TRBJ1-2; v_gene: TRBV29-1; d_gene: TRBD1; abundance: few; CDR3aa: CSVPSGDRANTF; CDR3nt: TGCAGCGTCCCCTCGGGGGACAGGGCGAACACCTTC
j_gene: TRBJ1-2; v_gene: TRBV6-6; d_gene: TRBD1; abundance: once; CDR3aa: CASRQSGQGVDGYTF; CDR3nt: TGTGCCAGCAGGCAATCGGGACAGGGGGTCGATGGCTACACCTTC
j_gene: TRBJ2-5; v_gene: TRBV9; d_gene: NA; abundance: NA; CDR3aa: CASSVAGEETQYF; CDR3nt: TGTGCCAGCAGCGTAGCCGGAGAAGAGACCCAGTACTTC
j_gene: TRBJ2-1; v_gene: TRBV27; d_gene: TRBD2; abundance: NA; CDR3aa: CASSRYPGTSGGAIQGNEQFF; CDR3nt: TGTGCCAGCAGCCGTTACCCCGGGACTAGCGGGGGAGCCATACAGGGCAATGAGCAGTTCTTC
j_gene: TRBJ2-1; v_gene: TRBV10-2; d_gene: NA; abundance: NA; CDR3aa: CASSESLAGVEQFF; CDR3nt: TGCGCCAGCAGTGAGTCGTTAGCAGGGGTAGAGCAGTTCTTC
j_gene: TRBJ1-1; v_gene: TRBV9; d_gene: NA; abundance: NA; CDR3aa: CASSPGEGYTEAFF; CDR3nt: TGTGCCAGCAGCCCCGGGGAGGGTTACACTGAAGCTTTCTTT
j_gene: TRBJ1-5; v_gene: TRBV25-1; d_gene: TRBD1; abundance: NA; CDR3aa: CASSETGVTQPQHF; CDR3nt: TGTGCCAGCAGTGAAACAGGGGTGACTCAGCCCCAGCATTTT
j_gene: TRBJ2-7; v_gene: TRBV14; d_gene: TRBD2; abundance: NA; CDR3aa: CASNLGGGPYEQYF; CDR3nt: TGTGCCAGCAACCTAGGCGGGGGGCCCTACGAGCAGTACTTC
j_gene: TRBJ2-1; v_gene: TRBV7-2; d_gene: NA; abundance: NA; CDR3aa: CASSPRQRPKLFF; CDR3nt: TGTGCCAGCAGCCCCAGACAGCGACCTAAGCTGTTCTTC
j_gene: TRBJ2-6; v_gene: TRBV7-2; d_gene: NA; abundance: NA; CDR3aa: CASSLRGGGSGANVLTF; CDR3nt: TGTGCCAGCAGCTTACGGGGTGGCGGTTCTGGGGCCAACGTCCTGACTTTC
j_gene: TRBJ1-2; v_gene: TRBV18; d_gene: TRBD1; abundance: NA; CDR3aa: CASSPDRGSGYTF; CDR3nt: TGTGCCAGCTCACCGGACAGGGGGTCTGGCTACACCTTC
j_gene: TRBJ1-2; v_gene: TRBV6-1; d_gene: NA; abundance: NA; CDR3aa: CASSGQARSGYGYTF; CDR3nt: TGTGCCAGCAGTGGACAGGCCCGGAGCGGTTATGGCTACACCTTC
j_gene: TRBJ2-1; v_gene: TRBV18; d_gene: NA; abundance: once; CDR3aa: CASSPARSSYNEQFF; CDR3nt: TGTGCCAGCTCACCGGCGAGGAGCTCCTACAATGAGCAGTTCTTC
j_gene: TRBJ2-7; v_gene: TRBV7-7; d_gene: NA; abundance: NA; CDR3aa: CASSLTVTSYEQYF; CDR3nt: TGTGCTAGCAGCTTAACAGTTACTTCCTACGAGCAGTACTTC
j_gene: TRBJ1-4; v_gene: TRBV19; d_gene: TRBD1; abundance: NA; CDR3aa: CASTVPGQVTPARGLFF; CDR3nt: TGTGCCAGTACCGTACCGGGACAGGTGACCCCAGCCCGTGGACTGTTTTTT
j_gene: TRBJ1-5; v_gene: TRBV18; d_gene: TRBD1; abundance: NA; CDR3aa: CASSAPGTAQPQHF; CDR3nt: TGTGCCAGCTCAGCCCCAGGGACAGCTCAGCCCCAGCATTTT
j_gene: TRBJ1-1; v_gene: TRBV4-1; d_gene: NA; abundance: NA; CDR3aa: CASRWTQSGTEAFF; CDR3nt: TGCGCCAGCAGGTGGACCCAAAGCGGTACTGAAGCTTTCTTT
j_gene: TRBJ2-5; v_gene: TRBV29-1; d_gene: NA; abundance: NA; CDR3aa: CSVASPGPGETQYF; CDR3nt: TGCAGCGTCGCCAGTCCAGGGCCCGGAGAGACCCAGTACTTC
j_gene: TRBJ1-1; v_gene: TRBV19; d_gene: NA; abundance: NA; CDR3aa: CASSMGTDRPNTEAFF; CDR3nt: TGTGCCAGTAGTATGGGGACGGACAGACCTAACACTGAAGCTTTCTTT
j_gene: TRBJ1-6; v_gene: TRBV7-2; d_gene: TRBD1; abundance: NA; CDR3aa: CASSFRDRGLSPLHF; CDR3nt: TGTGCCAGCAGCTTTCGGGACAGGGGGTTGTCACCCCTCCACTTT
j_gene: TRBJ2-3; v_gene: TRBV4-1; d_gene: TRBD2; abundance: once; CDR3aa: CASSQVAGSADTQYF; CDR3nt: TGCGCCAGCAGCCAAGTAGCGGGGTCCGCAGATACGCAGTATTTT
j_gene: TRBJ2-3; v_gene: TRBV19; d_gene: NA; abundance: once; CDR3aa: CASSRDTPPDTQYF; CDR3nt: TGTGCCAGTAGCCGGGACACCCCGCCAGATACGCAGTATTTT
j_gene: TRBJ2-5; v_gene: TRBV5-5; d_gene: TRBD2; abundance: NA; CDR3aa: CASSLVGGAQETQYF; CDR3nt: TGTGCCAGCAGCTTGGTCGGGGGGGCGCAAGAGACCCAGTACTTC
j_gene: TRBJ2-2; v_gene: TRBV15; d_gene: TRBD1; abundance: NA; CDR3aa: CATSSDRANTGELFF; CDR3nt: TGTGCCACCAGCTCGGACAGGGCTAACACCGGGGAGCTGTTTTTT
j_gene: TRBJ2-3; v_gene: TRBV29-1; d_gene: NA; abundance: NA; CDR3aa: CSVVRRLGTDTQYF; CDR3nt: TGCAGCGTTGTCCGTCGCCTAGGCACAGATACGCAGTATTTT
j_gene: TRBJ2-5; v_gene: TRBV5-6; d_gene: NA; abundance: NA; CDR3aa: CASSIPSGRAQYF; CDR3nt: TGTGCCAGCAGTATACCCTCGGGTCGAGCCCAGTACTTC
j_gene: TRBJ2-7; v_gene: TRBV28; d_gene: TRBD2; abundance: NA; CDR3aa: CASSARGTSGGYEQYF; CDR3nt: TGTGCCAGCAGTGCGAGAGGGACTAGCGGGGGTTACGAGCAGTACTTC
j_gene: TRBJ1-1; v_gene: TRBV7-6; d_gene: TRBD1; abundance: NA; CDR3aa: CASSLAMGQGAEAFF; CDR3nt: TGTGCCAGCAGCTTAGCGATGGGACAGGGAGCTGAAGCTTTCTTT
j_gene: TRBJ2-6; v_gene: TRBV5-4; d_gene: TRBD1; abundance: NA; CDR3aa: CASSFDRGGSSGANVLTF; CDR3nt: TGTGCCAGCAGCTTCGACAGGGGGGGAAGCTCTGGGGCCAACGTCCTGACTTTC
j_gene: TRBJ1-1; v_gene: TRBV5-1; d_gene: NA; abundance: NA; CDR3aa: CASSPGTIPEAFF; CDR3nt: TGCGCCAGCAGCCCTGGGACTATCCCCGAAGCTTTCTTT
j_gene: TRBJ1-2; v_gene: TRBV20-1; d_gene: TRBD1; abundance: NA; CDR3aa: CSARTGSGYTF; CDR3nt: TGCAGTGCCAGGACAGGGTCTGGCTACACCTTC
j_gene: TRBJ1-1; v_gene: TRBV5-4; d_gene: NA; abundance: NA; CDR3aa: CASSFRTEPNTEAFF; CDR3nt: TGTGCCAGCAGTTTTCGGACAGAGCCGAACACTGAAGCTTTCTTT
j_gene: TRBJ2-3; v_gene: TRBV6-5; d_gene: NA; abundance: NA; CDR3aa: CASNRGSSTDTQYF; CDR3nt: TGTGCCAGCAATAGGGGGTCTAGCACAGATACGCAGTATTTT